This TCR beta chain is drawn from a study of shared clonotypes between healthy human individuals. Only in-frame clones appear in the TCRdb table, and some are missing; sequencing was by immunoSEQ multiplex PCR. The sample includes about 2.4 million clones, 80% to 95% of them seen just once. The CDR3 is 15 amino acids. V gave up 4 bases and J gave up 4 bases, with 15 bases separating them. Germline CDR1 SNHLY, CDR2 FYNNEI. Study results and caveats: Despite large depth, rarefaction showed incomplete sorted-subset sequencing. The researchers took only blood, and tissue repertoires probably look different.

Turning to this clone: Its antigen is not identified.

The chain combines TRBV2 with TRBJ2-3; D ambiguous. The sequencing input was naive CD4+ T cells from PBMCs. As to subset: CD45RA+ positively selected. This clonotype was sampled from a man aged 18 to 30 in good health. Some clones in this sample may be carry-over from other donors' samples. CDR3 in DNA: TGTGCCAGCAGTGTGGATAGTCGGAGCTCAGATACGCAGTATTTT. Amino acids: CASSVDSRSSDTQYF.